Listed here is a single T cell receptor (beta chain). In this sample, this clone turned up once. Its antigen is currently not known. No much larger clone exists at a distance of one base, and base qualities are not known. CDR1 and CDR2 are drawn from the germline V gene: MNHEY, SVGAGI. Its CDR3 holds 14 amino acids, cysteine through phenylalanine. This entry keeps only the CDR3 DNA: 42 bases, framed from base 1. The trim is 0 bases for V and 4 bases for J, with a gap of 10 bases between the germline ends. The cohort comprised 710 or so healthy bone marrow donors. At the time of sampling, all cohort members were nominally healthy, though unrecorded immune exposures were likely present. The donor tested CMV seropositive, placing the donor among the roughly 270 seropositive members of the cohort. Each donor provided a peripheral blood sample, and peripheral blood mononuclear cells were used for TCR beta sequencing. The Qiagen DNeasy Blood Extraction Kit was used to extract genomic DNA from the blood cell samples.

The library was obtained by the immunoSEQ multiplex PCR assay. For the multiplex PCR, a mixture combining 60 forward primers for TCR Vbeta segments and 13 reverse primers for TCR Jbeta segments was used. The CDR3 region of rearranged TCR beta genes was amplified from genomic DNA by a multiplex PCR assay. The Illumina HiSeq System was used to sequence the amplified TCR beta libraries as 87-base-pair reads. Per the authors' processing: Across the 666 repertoires, a later analysis counted tens of millions of unique TCR beta chains, approximately 12 million of which were shared by at least two donors. To remove PCR and sequencing errors, raw reads were error-corrected and collapsed into unique sequences using a nearest-neighbor algorithm that merged closely related sequences. V, D and J gene segments were assigned by aligning CDR3 sequences to IMGT reference sequences. For a sequence to be retained, a match of at least six nucleotides was required to both a V gene segment and a J gene segment. A rearrangement was called productive if the CDR3 had no stop codons and remained in frame with V and J, and every other rearrangement was called non-productive. CDR3 was defined according to IMGT convention as the region running from the second conserved V-encoded cysteine to the conserved J-encoded phenylalanine. In an earlier analysis of 500 to 650 of the donors, sequences lacking an unambiguous match to a single V gene segment were excluded. In an earlier analysis of around 600 of the donors, V segments were called functional above 56.7% productive rearrangements and were called segregating when the between-donor standard deviation exceeded 5%. A statistical classification framework was developed to diagnose cytomegalovirus status using the catalog of TCR beta chain sequences. A later analysis assigned V and J genes by comparing TCR nucleotide sequences with IMGT/GENE-DB human TR gene sequences. In a later analysis, CDR3 sequences and most-parsimonious VDJ recombination scenarios were assigned using the TCRdist pipeline. In a later analysis, every TCR beta chain was defined by the combination of its CDR3 amino acid sequence and its V-gene family, and reads without a unique V-gene family were dropped. As a way to deal with suspected cross-contamination and a sequencing artifact, a later analysis dropped under 600 nucleotide sequences that were highly shared and had low generation probability. For each public chain, a later analysis derived a clonal expansion index from normalized ranks of inferred template counts within each repertoire. A later analysis computed generation probabilities with a VDJ recombination model fitted to out-of-frame rearrangements, and checked the results against IGoR. A later analysis scored TCR-TCR, TCR-HLA and TCR-CMV co-occurrence with hypergeometric tests, applying a repertoire-size bias correction to TCR pairs. To estimate false discovery rates, a later analysis permuted the HLA or CMV assignments 20 times. In a later analysis, co-occurring TCRs were grouped using DBSCAN, and TCRdist sequence similarity was added for clustering within HLA-allele-positive subsets. Repertoires with fewer than 30,000 or more than 120,000 public chains were left out of co-occurrence clustering, as were four to six repertoires with anomalous nucleotide sharing. The clones in this table, taken by TCRdb from immuneACCESS, are in-frame only. Not every clone is retained; where verified, under half of the shortfall comes from an unresolved V gene, and the cause of the rest is unknown. V, J and clone size were drawn from that table, and D and trimming were deduced from the DNA. The sample table lists about 160,000 clones, around three quarters of them with a count of one. The ten largest clones represent 3.7% of the sample.

The sample belongs to a study of cytomegalovirus exposure and HLA in healthy donors (dated by TCRdb to the late 2010s). With respect to the entire study: In an earlier analysis of approximately 500 of the donors, around 300 Gb of sequence data and about 110 million unique TCR beta sequences from about 190 million T cells were reported. Alongside the repertoire data, information on donor age, sex, ethnicity and CMV serostatus was compiled. A separate validation cohort of about 110 different subjects was used in addition to the 666-subject first cohort. About 280 gigabases of sequencing data and some 85 million unique TCR sequences were included in an early release covering several hundred HLA-typed donors. To study patterns of TCR occurrence, a later analysis re-analyzed previously published TCR beta repertoires from 666 donors and added high-resolution HLA genotyping. To predict cytomegalovirus infection status, the study brought together high-throughput TCR immunosequencing, statistical association of individual TCRs with disease status, and machine learning. The study was designed to test whether signatures of past pathogen exposure could be identified by cataloging public T cell receptors. HLA typing included class I and class II loci at four-digit resolution. Of the 300 to 450 genotyped donors, roughly 76% were placed in the genetic ancestry cluster associated with self-reported Caucasian donors. Every discovery cohort repertoire had been produced on one sequencing platform. The later analysis used no new phenotypic data to find candidate immune exposures, relying instead on TCR beta sequences and their occurrence across donors. A later genetic analysis used genome-wide SNP genotypes for 398 of the 666 donors, treating that subset as a discovery cohort. Using immunosequencing, the study profiled T cell repertoires from fewer than 700 subjects and related those repertoires to cytomegalovirus serostatus. To decide whether each TCR beta V gene segment behaved as functional or pseudogenic, an earlier analysis of approximately 590 of the donors relied on high-throughput TCR beta sequencing. Four to six DR-DQ haplotypes were handled as single units for association and clustering because linkage in the cohort was strong. On average, around 230,000 unique TCR beta nucleotide sequences were sequenced per donor among fewer than 500 genotyped donors of the cohort, with roughly a sixth of those sequences being non-productive. Typing coverage differed by locus: A, B, C, DRB1 and DQB1 were typed in about 629-630 donors, DQA1 in about 500, DPA1 in approximately 610, and DPB1 in around 440.

The study at large found these results: According to a later analysis, most CMV-associated TCR beta chains appeared to be HLA-restricted, and the HLA associations seemed to be driven largely by CMV exposure. A later analysis found that HLA-associated TCR beta chains were more clonally expanded and had lower generation probabilities than equally common non-associated chains. A further reported finding was that TCR beta sequences accurately predicted the HLA-A and HLA-B alleles for most subjects in the first cohort. The classifier was reported to diagnose cytomegalovirus status with high specificity and sensitivity in both the original cohort and the validation cohort. Broadly in line with IMGT annotations, most TCR beta V segments showed up in productive rearrangements about 87% or about 30% of the time in an earlier analysis of around 600 of the donors. While some public TCRs were present in many individuals, most TCR sequences turned up only very rarely across donors. Sequencing depth was assumed to be roughly uniform across donors in the presence/absence analyses, though that assumption may not hold. Because some donors lacked HLA typing at each locus, the association tests relied only on the typed subset. In vitro tests confirmed that a few of the cytomegalovirus-associated TCR beta chains recognize cytomegalovirus antigens. In a later analysis, 16,951 TCR beta sequences were associated with specific HLA alleles at a false discovery rate of 0.05. In a later genetic analysis, fewer N-insertions in productive TCRs were reported among donors in an Asian-associated ancestry cluster than the roughly 700-donor mean. The authors suggested that the approach could potentially be generalized to other disease states and immunological phenotypes. The 87-base-pair reads could not distinguish some IMGT-functional V segments, including TRBV6-2 and TRBV6-3, so those segments were excluded. This cohort had only TCR beta chains sequenced, and the lack of alpha or paired-chain data limited which features could be detected. The study listed 170 or so TCR beta chains as associated with cytomegalovirus. Fewer than 20 rarely observed V segments, including chromosome 9 orphons, were excluded from the earlier analysis of almost 600 of the donors because counts were too low. When HLA alleles, especially DR and DQ, strongly co-occurred, attributing TCR associations to individual alleles was difficult. A later analysis reported that several top co-occurrence clusters appeared linked to parvovirus B19, influenza, CMV and Epstein-Barr virus. Immune exposure information for the cohort was limited to CMV serostatus. In a later analysis, the rate of TCR association differed among HLA loci, with DRB1 alleles having the most associated TCRs and HLA-C alleles having the fewest. Linkage disequilibrium might explain the correlated functional status among segregating V segments, but an unknown experimental factor could not be ruled out. A cluster of highly shared sequence variants was judged likely to represent a technical artifact of the sequencing pipeline. An association between a missense DCLRE1C variant and V-gene and J-gene trimming of TCR beta chains was found in a later genetic analysis and replicated in an independent cohort.

This clonotype was sampled from a man aged 30-40 years in good health and CMV-seropositive. The sample was PBMCs. Rearrangement joined TRBV6-5 to TRBJ2-7; TRBD2 is a weak D gene call, 5 bases matching. The DNA reads TGTGCCAGCAGTTACTCGAGAACGGGGTACGAGCAGTACTTC. It translates as CASSYSRTGYEQYF.